This TCR beta chain came from a study of T cell responses to AZD1222 COVID-19 vaccine. Study-level points and caveats: Spike-specific TCR breadth and depth rose after two AZD1222 doses. Repertoire samples came only from after the peak T cell response. Distributed over spike, vaccine-associated CD4 TCRs predominated at 160-218 and 743-854. At baseline, just a handful of AZD1222 recipients tested seropositive.

TCRdb keeps only in-frame clones here, not all; method: immunoSEQ multiplex PCR. The sample shows about 150,000 clones, 80% to 90% of them seen only once. Concerning this clone itself: Its antigen is still unknown.

From germline, CDR1 is MNHEY and CDR2 SVGAGI. Trimming cost V 8 bases and J 2 bases, with 18 bases left between them. This CDR3 spans 15 amino acids. The TCR comes from an adult in good health. The sequenced sample was peripheral blood, obtained on day 0 of MenACWY control vaccination. The genes are TRBV6-5 and TRBJ1-1, with a possible D match to TRBD1 (5 bases). The CDR3 sequence is CASGGSATTNTEAFF. In nucleotides, the CDR3 is TGTGCCAGCGGGGGATCAGCTACTACAAACACTGAAGCTTTCTTT.